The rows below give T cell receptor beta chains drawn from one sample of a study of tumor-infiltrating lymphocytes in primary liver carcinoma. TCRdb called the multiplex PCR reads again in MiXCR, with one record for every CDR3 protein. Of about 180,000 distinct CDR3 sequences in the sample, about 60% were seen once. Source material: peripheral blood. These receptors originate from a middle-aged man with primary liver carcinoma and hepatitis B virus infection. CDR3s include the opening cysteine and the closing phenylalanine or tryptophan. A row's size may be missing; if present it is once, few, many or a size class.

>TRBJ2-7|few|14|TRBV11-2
CARSLTDGAYEQYF
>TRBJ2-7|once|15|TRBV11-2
CASSCGGGSAYEQYF
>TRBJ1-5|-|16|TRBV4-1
CASCLNWGATDQPQHF
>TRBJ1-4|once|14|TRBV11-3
CASSLGSGHDKLFF
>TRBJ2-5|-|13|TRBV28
CASSFTSWETQYF
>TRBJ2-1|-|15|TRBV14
CASNPRTKSYNEQFF
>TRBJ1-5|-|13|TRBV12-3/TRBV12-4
CASSLQINQPQHF
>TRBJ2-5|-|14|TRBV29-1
CSVAAGGVMETLYF
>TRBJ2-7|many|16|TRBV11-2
CASSLGAGENPREQYF
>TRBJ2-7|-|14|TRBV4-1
CTNSQARRGYEQYF
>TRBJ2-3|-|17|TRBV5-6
CTSSPRWTRRSRDTQYF
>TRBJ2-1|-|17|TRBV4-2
CASSPQPGGRTGNEQFF
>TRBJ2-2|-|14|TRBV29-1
CSVGGGSYTGELFF
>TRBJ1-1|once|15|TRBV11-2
CASSLVGQGPAEAFF
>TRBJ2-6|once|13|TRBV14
CASDKSGANALTF
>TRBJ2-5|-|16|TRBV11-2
CASSSLRQGPRGLLYF
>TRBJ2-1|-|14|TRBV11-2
CASNLAQGGDEQFF
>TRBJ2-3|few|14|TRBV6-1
CASSETGSTDTQYF
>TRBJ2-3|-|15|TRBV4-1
CASSQDPATTDTQYF
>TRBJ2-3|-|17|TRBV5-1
CASSFSSARFNTDTQYF
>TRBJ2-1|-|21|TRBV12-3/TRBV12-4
CASSAEGRQPWASGLYNEQFF
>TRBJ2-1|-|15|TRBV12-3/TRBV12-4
CASNLGGMARDEQFF
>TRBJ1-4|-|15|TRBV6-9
CASSYFLAAYEKLFF
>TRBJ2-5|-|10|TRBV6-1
CASSIETQYF
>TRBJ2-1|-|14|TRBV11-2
CVSSFYSGGNEQFF
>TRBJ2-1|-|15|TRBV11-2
CANSRGQGDLNEQFF
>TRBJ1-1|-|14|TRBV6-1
CASSEPGQGARAFF
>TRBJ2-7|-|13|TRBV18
CASSGGRSYEQYF
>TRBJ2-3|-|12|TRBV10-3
CAISGSTDTQYF
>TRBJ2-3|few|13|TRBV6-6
CASRGTRADTQYF
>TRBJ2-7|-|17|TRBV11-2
CACFGWALDRTNYKQYF
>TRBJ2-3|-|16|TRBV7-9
CASSLAAALSTDTQYF
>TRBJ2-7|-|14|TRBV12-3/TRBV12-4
CASSPQQSGYEQYF
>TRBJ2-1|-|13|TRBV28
CASTWGGGNEQFF
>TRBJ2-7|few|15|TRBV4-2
CASSQDRVFSYEQYF
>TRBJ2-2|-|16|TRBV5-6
CASSLGGAGGTGELFF
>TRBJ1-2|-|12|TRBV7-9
CASSPLQYGYTF
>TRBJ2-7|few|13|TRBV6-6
CASSQGQIYEQYF
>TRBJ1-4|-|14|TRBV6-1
CASSEGITNEKLFF
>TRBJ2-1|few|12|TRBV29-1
CSPLSSYNEQFF
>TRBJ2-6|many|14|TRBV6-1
CASRPSSGANVLTF